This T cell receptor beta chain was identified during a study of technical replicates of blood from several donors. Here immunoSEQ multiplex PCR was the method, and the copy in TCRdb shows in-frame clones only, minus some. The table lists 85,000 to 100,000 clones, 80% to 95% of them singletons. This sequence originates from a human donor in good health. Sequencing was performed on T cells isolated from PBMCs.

The CDR3 DNA reads TGTGCCACCAAAGACTCGACCGACTACGAGCAGTACTTC. It encodes CATKDSTDYEQYF. This rearrangement joins TRBV6-6 to TRBJ2-7; D is unresolved. Germline assignment: CDR1 MNHNY and CDR2 SVGAGI (reference sequence). The ends were cut back, 10 bases at V and 3 bases at J, with 16 bases in the middle. The CDR3 totals 13 residues.